This T cell receptor beta chain was obtained from a study of T cells in Graves' hyperthyroidism and ophthalmopathy. Study information: Peripheral blood collection took place at initial diagnosis, before any treatment.

The diagnostic basis comprised clinical symptoms, serum thyroxine and TRAb, thyroid ultrasound and orbital computed tomography. PBMCs stemmed from about 9.7 ml fresh peripheral blood. Germline CDR1 and CDR2: SGHTA and FQGNSA. Trimming cost V 4 bases and J 0 bases; bases outside gene matches: 2. CDR3 length: 15 residues. Many counts were recorded for this clonotype. From RNA transcripts, TCR beta CDR3 regions were amplified. Initially, a first-round RT-PCR of the TCR CDR3 employed the HTBI primer set. MiXCR, run by TCRdb on the multiplex PCR reads, gives a single entry per CDR3 protein. The sample holds 90,000 to 120,000 distinct CDR3 sequences, about 15% seen once.

The source is a woman aged 50 to 65 with Graves' hyperthyroidism. Sequenced sample: blood. This chain links TRBV7-2 with TRBJ1-5; the match to TRBD1 covers 8 bases. CDR3 in amino acids: CASSWTGNSNQPQHF. CDR3 coding DNA: TGTGCCAGCAGCTGGACAGGGAATAGCAATCAGCCCCAGCATTTT. Looking up the rest from reference TRBV7-2 and TRBJ1-5 gives the full variable domain: GAGVSQSPSNKVTEKGKDVELRCDPISGHTALYWYRQSLGQGLEFLIYFQGNSAPDKSGLPSDRFSAERTGGSVSTLTIQRTQQEDSAVYLCASSWTGNSNQPQHFGDGTRLSIL.